This TCR beta chain appears in the sequencing data of a study of immune cell composition in non-small cell lung cancer. The normal lung sample lay at least 3 cm, and maximally far, from the tumour. The ends were cut back, 3 bases at V and 1 base at J, with 10 bases in the middle. This CDR3 is 16 amino acids long. Per the germline V gene, CDR1 is MDHEN and CDR2 is SYDVKM. Sequencing was performed with immunoSEQ multiplex PCR; in TCRdb, only in-frame clones are kept and a portion is missing. The data hold around 3,100 clones, with 60% to 85% observed a single time. The V and J genes are TRBV28 and TRBJ2-6; the D is unclear. Sequenced: non-adjacent lung tissue. The receptor was isolated from a human donor with non-small cell lung cancer. The donor label of this sample is uncertain. The CDR3 sequence is CASSLPLSSGANVLTF. CDR3 bases: TGTGCCAGCAGTTTGCCCCTGAGTTCTGGGGCCAACGTCCTGACTTTC.